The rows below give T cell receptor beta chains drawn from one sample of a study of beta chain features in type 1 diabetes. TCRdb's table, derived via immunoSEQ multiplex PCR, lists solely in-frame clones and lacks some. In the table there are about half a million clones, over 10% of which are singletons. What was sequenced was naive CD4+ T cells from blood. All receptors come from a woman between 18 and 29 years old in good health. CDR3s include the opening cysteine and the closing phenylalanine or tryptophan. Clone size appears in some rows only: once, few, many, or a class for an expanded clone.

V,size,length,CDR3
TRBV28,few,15,CASSLSPARAGELFF
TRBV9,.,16,CASSVGSHIGNQPQHF
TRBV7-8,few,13,CASSYTTGTPLHF
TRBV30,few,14,CAWRRDYQSGEQFF
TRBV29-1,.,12,CSVVGTSEKLFF
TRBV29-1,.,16,CSALDPVRRANYGYTF
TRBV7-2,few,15,CASSFVPGQVDEQYF
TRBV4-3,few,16,CASSREGQGMDYGYTF
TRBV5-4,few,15,CASTPWPANTGELFF
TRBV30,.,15,CAWSPTGGASSGQYF
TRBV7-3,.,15,CASSLPVGGGNIQYF
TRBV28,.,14,CASRSRGLNTEAFF
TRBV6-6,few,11,CASSRDLRYTF
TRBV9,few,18,CASSVVPPGAGGYNEQFF
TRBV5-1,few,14,CASSTTSGSYEQYF
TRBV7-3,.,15,CASSPRAGVADTQYF
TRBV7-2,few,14,CASSFMTNTGELFF
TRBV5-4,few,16,CASSLSGQSSYNEQFF
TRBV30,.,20,CAWKAGAGARDRQRDQPQHF
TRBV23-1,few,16,CASSQDYRGRRETQYF
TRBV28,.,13,CASTQPGSYEQYF
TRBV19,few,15,CASSPLAGITDTQYF
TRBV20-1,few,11,CSANPVYTQYF
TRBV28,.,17,CASSPRGSGAAKNIQYF
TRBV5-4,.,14,CASSSHTGAGGYTF
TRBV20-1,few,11,CSARVGYGYTF
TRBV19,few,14,CASSNDRGNSPLHF
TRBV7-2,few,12,CASSPGVWGYTF
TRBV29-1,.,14,CSVARDRAYNEQFF
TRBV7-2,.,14,CASSPRLAKNIQYF
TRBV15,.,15,CATSRDTHRAETQYF
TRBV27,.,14,CASSSRTSNNEQFF
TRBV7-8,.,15,CASSLQQGRGEKLFF
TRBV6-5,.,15,CASRTDRGYTDTQYF
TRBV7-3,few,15,CASSLASGPSYEQYF
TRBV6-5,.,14,CASSYSGGGREQYF